The 27 T cell receptor beta chains below come from one sample, sequenced in a study of T cell repertoires in cytomegalovirus infection. No antigen has been identified for these receptors. TCRdb analysed the reads with MiXCR anew, one entry per CDR3 protein. This table has fewer than 1,000,000 distinct CDR3 sequences, about a third appearing once. Sequences were derived from cultured CD8+ T cells from PBMCs, sampled from culture after CMV antigen stimulation. These receptors were collected from a human donor in good health (CMV status not recorded). Some clones in this sample may be carry-over from other donors' samples.

This clonotype was seen more than once but under ten times. The CDR3 coding sequence is TGTGCCAGCAGTTACTCCGTCGCAACTAATGAAAAACTGTTTTTT. Encoded protein: CASSYSVATNEKLFF. The V and J genes are TRBV6-2 or TRBV6-3 and TRBJ1-4; no reliable D call. Germline-derived CDR1 and CDR2 are MNHEY and SVGEGT. The CDR3 consists of 15 residues. The V and J ends lost 0 bases and 0 bases respectively, with 5 bases between them.

This chain links TRBV20-1 with TRBJ1-2; a weak D match, TRBD1 (5 bases). CDR1 is DFQATT and CDR2 is SNEGSKA in the germline V gene (reference sequence). The CDR3 totals 13 residues. V lost 3 bases and J lost 4, with 12 bases in between. CDR3 residues: CSASGGVGYGYTF. The DNA of the CDR3 is TGCAGTGCTAGCGGGGGGGTCGGCTATGGCTACACCTTC.

The table lists this clonotype with a few counts. This chain connects TRBV25-1 to TRBJ2-5; TRBD2 is a possible D gene (6 bases). The CDR3 loop spans 14 amino acids. The germline V gene has CDR1 MGHDK and CDR2 SYGVNS. V was shortened by 6 bases and J by 1 base, with 12 bases between the two germline ends. The CDR3 region is CASSGTGRQETQYF. The CDR3 DNA follows: TGTGCCAGCAGCGGGACTGGGCGCCAAGAGACCCAGTACTTC.

The rearrangement links TRBV7-6 to TRBJ1-2, with 9 nucleotides matching TRBD1. The CDR3 is 14 amino acids. The germline CDR1 and CDR2 sequences are SGHVS and FNYEAQ. V shed 1 base and J 7 bases; nucleotides not matched to a gene: 4. The CDR3 DNA reads as TGTGCCAGCAGCTTAGGGGGACAGGGAGGTGGCTACACCTTC. It specifies CASSLGGQGGGYTF.

The chain employs TRBV6-6 and TRBJ1-2, with 11 positions matching TRBD1. The CDR3 is made up of 16 amino acids. From germline, CDR1 is MNHNY and CDR2 SVGAGI (reference sequence). V lost 0 bases and J lost 8; bases outside the gene matches: 8. CDR3 bases: TGTGCCAGCAGTTACTCAGGACAGGGGGCAGAAGGGGGCTACACCTTC. Its protein is CASSYSGQGAEGGYTF.

The V call is TRBV28, the J call TRBJ2-1; TRBD1 or TRBD2 may be the D gene (6 bases each). Trimming stripped 5 bases from V and 4 bases from J, with 18 bases between. CDR3 length: 16 residues. Germline lookup yields CDR1 MDHEN and CDR2 SYDVKM. The CDR3 loop is CASSPFEGGGYNEQFF. CDR3 nucleotides: TGTGCCAGCAGTCCTTTTGAGGGGGGAGGTTACAATGAGCAGTTCTTC.

In its sample, this clonotype was seen a few times. The chain uses TRBV10-2 and TRBJ2-7; unclear D gene. Trimming stripped 2 bases from V and 2 bases from J, with 13 bases between. CDR3 length equals 15 residues. Germline lookup yields CDR1 WSHSY and CDR2 SAAADI. CDR3 sequence reads: CASSEEDALAYEQYF. In DNA form, the CDR3 reads TGCGCCAGCAGTGAGGAGGACGCCTTAGCCTACGAGCAGTACTTC.

This clonotype turned up a few times. The chain links TRBV7-9 to TRBJ1-3, with 8 bases identical to TRBD1. The CDR3 has 15 residues. The J segment lost 0 bases and the V segment lost 5 bases, leaving 3 bases of the junction unmatched. Germline-derived CDR1 and CDR2 are SEHNR and FQNEAQ (reference sequence). CDR3 in DNA: TGTGCCAGCAGCCGGGACAGGCTCTCTGGAAACACCATATATTTT. Translating it yields CASSRDRLSGNTIYF. Together with reference TRBV7-9 and TRBJ1-3, the CDR3 gives the full variable domain: DTGVSQNPRHKITKRGQNVTFRCDPISEHNRLYWYRQTLGQGPEFLTYFQNEAQLEKSRLLSDRFSAERPKGSFSTLEIQRTEQGDSAMYLCASSRDRLSGNTIYFGEGSWLTVV.

This clonotype was counted between two and nine times. The chain is built from TRBV25-1 and TRBJ2-5; 7 bases match TRBD1. Trimming took 4 bases from V and 14 from J; bases not matched to a gene: 7. This CDR3 contains 11 residues. CDR1 and CDR2 (germline): MGHDK, SYGVNS. The CDR3 DNA reads as TGTGCCAGCAGTGGTACAGGACAGGCCTACTTC. Encoded protein: CASSGTGQAYF.

The chain uses TRBV4-1 and TRBJ2-2; a possible D gene is TRBD1 (5 bases). The CDR3 extends over 18 amino acids. Germline CDR1 MGHRA, CDR2 YSYEKL. Trimming cost V 0 bases and J 2 bases, with 16 bases left between them. CDR3 sequence: CASSQDFVDRINTGELFF. The CDR3 region has the DNA TGCGCCAGCAGCCAAGATTTCGTTGACAGAATAAACACCGGGGAGCTGTTTTTT.

The rearrangement uses TRBV20-1 and TRBJ2-7; perhaps D is TRBD1 or TRBD2 (5 bases each). Per the germline V gene, CDR1 is DFQATT and CDR2 is SNEGSKA (reference sequence). V dropped 2 bases and J dropped 5 bases, with 16 bases sitting between them. The CDR3 is made up of 14 amino acids. The CDR3 spells CSARPRDGANEQYV. The DNA of the CDR3 is TGCAGTGCTAGACCCCGGGACGGAGCCAACGAGCAGTACGTC.

This chain joins TRBV19 and TRBJ2-2; a weak D match, TRBD2 (6 bases). The V and J ends lost 3 bases and 6 bases respectively, with 11 bases between them. The CDR3 consists of 14 residues. The germline gives CDR1 LNHDA, CDR2 SQIVND (reference sequence). The CDR3 loop reads CASSILEGPGELFF. CDR3 nucleotide sequence: TGTGCCAGTAGTATTTTGGAGGGGCCCGGGGAGCTGTTTTTT.

This chain uses TRBV29-1 with TRBJ2-2; D gene ambiguous. The CDR3 is 11 amino acids. The V gene's germline CDR1 is SQVTM and CDR2 ANQGSEA. Trimming pared 7 bases from V and 6 bases from J, leaving 9 bases between. CDR3 DNA sequence: TGCAGCGCTGCCCAGTCCGGGGAGCTGTTTTTT. Protein sequence: CSAAQSGELFF.

This clonotype was seen only a few times. The V call is TRBV11-2, the J call TRBJ1-1; 9 bases agree with TRBD1. V shed 2 bases, J shed 1 base, and the junction held 11 bases outside the gene matches. The CDR3 has 18 residues. Germline assignment: CDR1 SGHAT and CDR2 FQNNGV. In DNA, the CDR3 is TGTGCCAGCAGCTTATGGTCGTTACAGGGGGCAGGGAACACTGAAGCTTTCTTT. Its translation is CASSLWSLQGAGNTEAFF.

This chain links TRBV7-9 with TRBJ1-5; D perhaps matches TRBD1 (6 bases). There are 13 residues in the CDR3. Looked up from germline, CDR1 is SEHNR and CDR2 is FQNEAQ (reference sequence). Trimming stripped 8 bases from V and 7 bases from J, with 15 bases between. The CDR3: CASGKPGVQPQHF. The CDR3, as DNA: TGTGCCAGCGGGAAACCAGGGGTACAGCCCCAGCATTTT.

This clonotype was counted only a few times. Here the CDR3 reads CSAWESRWGTQYF. The CDR3 region has the DNA TGCAGTGCCTGGGAGAGCCGGTGGGGGACCCAGTACTTC. The rearrangement links TRBV20-1 to TRBJ2-5, with D perhaps TRBD2 (5 bases). The CDR3 totals 13 residues. V gave up 6 bases and J gave up 7 bases, with 18 bases separating them. CDR1 is DFQATT, CDR2 SNEGSKA, per germline (reference sequence).

This chain uses TRBV4-1 with TRBJ2-7; D is undetermined. V lost 3 bases to trimming and J lost 3 bases, with 24 bases between them. Germline values: CDR1 MGHRA, CDR2 YSYEKL. This CDR3 spans 18 amino acids. This chain's CDR3 is CASSHFIIGPGAFYEQYF. CDR3 in DNA: TGCGCCAGCAGCCATTTTATTATAGGGCCAGGAGCCTTCTACGAGCAGTACTTC.

This clonotype was counted only a few times. The V and J genes are TRBV27 and TRBJ2-7; D gene ambiguous. CDR1 and CDR2 (germline): MNHEY, SMNVEV (reference sequence). This CDR3 comprises 14 residues. V lost 3 bases and J 0 bases, leaving 9 bases between the germline ends. The CDR3 loop reads CASSLTRSSYEQYV. In DNA form, the CDR3 reads TGTGCCAGCAGTTTGACAAGGAGCTCCTACGAGCAGTACGTC.

This clonotype was observed at least ten times. The CDR3 loop is CASSRTSGGETQYF. In DNA form, the CDR3 reads TGTGCCAGCAGTCGGACTAGCGGGGGGGAGACCCAGTACTTC. The rearrangement links TRBV7-2 to TRBJ2-5; 14 bases are a match to TRBD2. This CDR3 spans 14 amino acids. CDR1 is SGHTA, CDR2 FQGNSA, per germline. The V and J ends lost 6 bases and 5 bases, in that order; junction bases with no gene match: 2.

This clonotype was counted a few times. V gene TRBV6-5 combines with J gene TRBJ1-1; no firm D call. The CDR3 totals 15 residues. Germline CDR1 and CDR2: MNHEY and SVGAGI. Trimming took 5 bases from V and 0 from J, leaving 13 bases between them. The CDR3 DNA reads as TGTGCCAGCAGTGTCTCGATTCAAATGAACACTGAAGCTTTCTTT. It codes for CASSVSIQMNTEAFF.

Notes on this clonotype: As the CDR3 is not closed by the conserved phenylalanine or tryptophan, this likely results from a read error. V is TRBV7-2 and J is TRBJ2-5, with TRBD2 matching over 9 bases. Germline CDR1 reads SGHTA; CDR2 reads FQGNSA. After removal of 7 bases from V and 5 bases from J, the junction contained 8 bases not matched to a gene. The CDR3 contains 14 residues. Written as DNA, the CDR3 is TGTGCCAGCAACCGGGGCGGGGGGGCGGAGACCCAGTACTCC. The encoded protein is CASNRGGGAETQYS.

This clonotype appeared a few times. The rearrangement links TRBV4-1 to TRBJ2-7; perhaps D is TRBD1 or TRBD2 (5 bases each). This CDR3 region has 15 residues. V was shortened by 4 bases and J by 1 base, with 14 bases between the two germline ends. Germline CDR1 reads MGHRA; CDR2 reads YSYEKL. The CDR3 DNA reads as TGCGCCAGCAGCCCCCGGGACGGCCCTTCCTACGAGCAGTACTTC. The encoded protein is CASSPRDGPSYEQYF.

V usage is TRBV19 and J usage is TRBJ2-1; D not resolved. The V end lost 5 bases, the J end lost 7 bases, and 12 bases lay between the germline ends. The CDR3 contains 13 residues. Germline V gene sequence: CDR1 LNHDA, CDR2 SQIVND (reference sequence). The CDR3 DNA reads TGTGCCAGTAGTCAGTCCGCTTTTAATGAGCAGTTCTTC. Residues: CASSQSAFNEQFF. The full variable domain, completed using reference TRBV19 and TRBJ2-1, is DGGITQSPKYLFRKEGQNVTLSCEQNLNHDAMYWYRQDPGQGLRLIYYSQIVNDFQKGDIAEGYSVSREKKESFPLTVTSAQKNPTAFYLCASSQSAFNEQFFGPGTRLTVL.

This clonotype has more than one count but fewer than ten. This chain connects TRBV6-5 to TRBJ1-5; TRBD1 matches at 7 bases. Germline CDR1 and CDR2: MNHEY and SVGAGI. Unmatched junction bases numbered 2, after V lost 1 base and J lost 5 bases. This CDR3 contains 14 residues. The CDR3 here is CASSYYRGHQPQHF. DNA for the CDR3: TGTGCCAGCAGTTACTACAGGGGCCATCAGCCCCAGCATTTT.

With regard to this clonotype: One base away lies a much larger clone, so this may be a sequencing read error. The rearrangement uses TRBV7-2 and TRBJ2-1; no reliable D call. This CDR3 contains 16 residues. Looked up from germline, CDR1 is SGHTA and CDR2 is FQGNSA. CDR3 protein: CASSFVLRRPYNEQLF. CDR3 DNA sequence: TGTGCCAGCAGCTTTGTGCTCCGGCGCCCCTACAATGAGCAGCTCTTC.

This clonotype was counted only a few times. The chain is built from TRBV6-5 and TRBJ2-2, with D hard to call. Germline assignment: CDR1 MNHEY and CDR2 SVGAGI. The CDR3 has 17 amino acids. Deletions cut 0 bases from V and 6 bases from J, with 17 bases between. CDR3 coding DNA: TGTGCCAGCAGTTACTCGTCCCCGACAACATTTGCCGGGGAGCTGTTTTTT. Amino acids: CASSYSSPTTFAGELFF.

This clonotype has just a few counts. The chain employs TRBV5-1 and TRBJ1-1, with 10 bases fitting TRBD1. Germline-derived CDR1 and CDR2 are SGHRS and YFSETQ. This CDR3 is built from 16 residues. The trim removed 2 bases at V and 0 bases at J, leaving 4 bases unmatched. CDR3 protein: CASSLDRGQMNTEAFF. The CDR3 coding sequence is TGCGCCAGCAGCTTAGACAGGGGGCAGATGAACACTGAAGCTTTCTTT.